The TCR beta chain described here comes from a study of blood T cell repertoires in COVID-19. Overall study context: Whether acute or convalescent, the COVID-19 samples came from the United States, Italy and Spain. PBMCs, B-cell-depleted T cells, or T cells provided the cDNA or gDNA that made up the material.

With 9 bases removed from V and 4 bases from J, the gap between germline ends came to 9 bases. CDR1 MDHEN and CDR2 SYDVKM come from the germline V gene. The CDR3 is 11 amino acids. Under the authors' procedure: Amplification from reference gene primers served as the basis for estimated nucleated cell counts. Only in-frame clones appear in the TCRdb table, and some are missing; sequencing was by immunoSEQ multiplex PCR. Clonal size and the V and J genes are those of that table, whereas D and trimming came from the DNA. Of fewer than 150,000 clones listed, more than 75% are singletons. This chain connects TRBV28 to TRBJ1-1; possible D gene TRBD1, 6 bases. The source material was peripheral blood. The TCR comes from a woman in her 40s with acute or convalescent COVID-19. CDR3 sequence reads: CASRDITEAFF. CDR3 DNA sequence: TGTGCCAGTCGGGACATCACTGAAGCTTTCTTT.